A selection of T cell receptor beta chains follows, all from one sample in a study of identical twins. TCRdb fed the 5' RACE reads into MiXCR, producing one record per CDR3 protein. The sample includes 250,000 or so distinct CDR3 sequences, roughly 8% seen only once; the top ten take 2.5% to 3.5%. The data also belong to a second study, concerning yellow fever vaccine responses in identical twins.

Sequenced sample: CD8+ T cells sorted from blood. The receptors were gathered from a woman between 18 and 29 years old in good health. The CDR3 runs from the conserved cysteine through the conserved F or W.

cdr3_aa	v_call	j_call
CASSLSFGYPGYTF	TRBV7-9	TRBJ1-2
CASSSSDGHEKLFF	TRBV7-9	TRBJ1-4
CASKTGPALYEQYF	TRBV2	TRBJ2-7
CASSPSGRNTEAFF	TRBV12-3/TRBV12-4	TRBJ1-1
CASSYWGLADEQFF	TRBV6-2/TRBV6-3	TRBJ2-1
CASSQVADYYEQYF	TRBV4-3	TRBJ2-7
CASSHTSGEETQYF	TRBV4-1	TRBJ2-5
CSVGATPSNYGYTF	TRBV29-1	TRBJ1-2
CASSSSGVQETQYF	TRBV7-9	TRBJ2-5
CASSQGTGTTSYEQYF	TRBV4-3	TRBJ2-7
CASSSTGQGLSDTQYF	TRBV28	TRBJ2-3
CASSELEFGTDTQYF	TRBV7-2	TRBJ2-3
CSVLGGQGVEQYF	TRBV29-1	TRBJ2-7
CASSSLGQVGVNEQFF	TRBV11-2	TRBJ2-1
CASSLSVNTEAFF	TRBV27	TRBJ1-1
CASRTEPNTGELFF	TRBV4-1	TRBJ2-2
CASSPGLTGNTEAFF	TRBV4-2	TRBJ1-1
CASSEGDSSPLHF	TRBV9	TRBJ1-6
CATSDLTGGRYNEQFF	TRBV24-1	TRBJ2-1
CASSLGETNTEAFF	TRBV11-2	TRBJ1-1
CASSLVGVTYEQYF	TRBV5-1	TRBJ2-7
CASSQLPLDDPYNEQFF	TRBV7-9	TRBJ2-1
CASTTGGSGQTGELFF	TRBV7-9	TRBJ2-2
CASSELGGLETQYF	TRBV6-1	TRBJ2-5
CASSIQGSGNTIYF	TRBV7-9	TRBJ1-3
CASRQTSGPSTDTQYF	TRBV14	TRBJ2-3
CSARDGGGSYEQYF	TRBV20-1	TRBJ2-7
CSGRTGTSGPSYNEQFF	TRBV29-1	TRBJ2-1
CASSFGALGSQETQYF	TRBV11-1	TRBJ2-5
CASSLGGRALSTDTQYF	TRBV28	TRBJ2-3
CATSRVWENTGELFF	TRBV15	TRBJ2-2
CASSLGRPTEEQYF	TRBV5-1	TRBJ2-7
CASSYVLPGGELFF	TRBV12-3/TRBV12-4	TRBJ2-2
CSVEDWGQSSYNEQFF	TRBV29-1	TRBJ2-1
CASSLFSNTGELFF	TRBV27	TRBJ2-2
CASISTGDYGYTF	TRBV28	TRBJ1-2
CASSLVGRGSQSSYEQYF	TRBV7-9	TRBJ2-7
CAWSVSGNEQFF	TRBV30	TRBJ2-1
CASSQAGALPYNEQFF	TRBV14	TRBJ2-1
CASSQTGGGEQFF	TRBV7-9	TRBJ2-1
CASSWTHRGSDQETQYF	TRBV12-3/TRBV12-4	TRBJ2-5
CASSNRDLGDGYTF	TRBV7-6	TRBJ1-2
CASRSETSYNEQFF	TRBV27	TRBJ2-1
CSVGGGLAWPRASTDTQYF	TRBV29-1	TRBJ2-3
CSVVYSVHSSYEQYF	TRBV29-1	TRBJ2-7
CASSLAFQGHEQFF	TRBV7-6	TRBJ2-1